A selection of T cell receptor beta chains follows, all from one sample in a study of graft-versus-host responses after intestinal transplantation. Assay: immunoSEQ multiplex PCR; the TCRdb copy retains only in-frame clones and omits some. The table includes tens of thousands of clones, 91% detected once. This specimen consisted of PBMCs, obtained roughly 300 days after intestinal transplant. The receptors originated from a human patient who received an intestinal transplant, so some T cells may come from the graft donor. Both conserved end residues are part of each CDR3. D genes are given only for firm matches. Some rows have no size entry. The others give once, few or many, or a class for an expanded clone.

clone_size,j_call,d_call,cdr3_length,v_call,cdr3_nt,cdr3_aa
once,TRBJ2-5,.,14,TRBV5-1,TGCGCCAGCAGCTTGGTACGGGACAAAGAGACCCAGTACTTC,CASSLVRDKETQYF
.,TRBJ2-5,.,15,TRBV6-1,TGTGCCAGCAGTGACACCGGACGGTTCCAAGAGACCCAGTACTTC,CASSDTGRFQETQYF
once,TRBJ1-3,.,15,TRBV6-1,TGTGCCAGCAGACCCGACAGCCTCTCTGGAAACACCATATATTTT,CASRPDSLSGNTIYF
.,TRBJ1-1,TRBD1,14,TRBV5-6,TGTGCCAGCAGCGAGACAGGGGGCTATACTGAAGCTTTCTTT,CASSETGGYTEAFF
.,TRBJ2-1,.,15,TRBV9,TGTGCCAGCAGCGCGGGGGGCCAGCCGGCCAATGAGCAGTTCTTC,CASSAGGQPANEQFF
.,TRBJ1-5,.,13,TRBV28,TGTGCCAGCAGTTTACAGGGCAATCAGCCCCAGCATTTT,CASSLQGNQPQHF
.,TRBJ2-7,TRBD2,13,TRBV19,TGTGCCAGTAAGGGAGGGCCAAGCTACGAGCAGTACTTC,CASKGGPSYEQYF
.,TRBJ2-2,.,14,TRBV7-9,TGTGCCAGCAGCTTAAAACAGGGAGGCGGGGAGCTGTTTTTT,CASSLKQGGGELFF
.,TRBJ1-5,.,15,TRBV9,TGTGCCAGCAGCGTAGCGGGAGATAGCAATCAGCCCCAGCATTTT,CASSVAGDSNQPQHF
.,TRBJ1-5,.,13,TRBV9,TGTGCCAGCAGCGTAGCTAGCAATCAGCCCCAGCATTTT,CASSVASNQPQHF
.,TRBJ2-5,TRBD2,16,TRBV6-5,TGTGCCAGCAGTTGGGGACTAGCGGGAGGCAGGGAGACCCAGTACTTC,CASSWGLAGGRETQYF
.,TRBJ2-5,TRBD2,19,TRBV4-2,TGTGCCAGCAGCCAAGACGGACTAGCGGGGGGGCCGCGTCAAGAGACCCAGTACTTC,CASSQDGLAGGPRQETQYF
.,TRBJ2-2,TRBD2,15,TRBV29-1,TGCAGCGTTCAAAAACGCGGGGGTTGGGCCGGGGAGCTGTTTTTT,CSVQKRGGWAGELFF
.,TRBJ2-2,.,13,TRBV6-4,TGTGCCAGCAGTGTAACTGAAACCGGGGAGCTGTTTTTT,CASSVTETGELFF
once,TRBJ2-7,.,14,TRBV28,TGTGCCAGCACATTCAGGGGTTTTCCTTACGAGCAGTACTTC,CASTFRGFPYEQYF